The 32 T cell receptor beta chains below were found in one sample sequenced in a study of blood T cell repertoires in COVID-19. Measured with immunoSEQ multiplex PCR; TCRdb has only the in-frame clones, and not every one. The data show some 70,000 clones, 85% to 90% seen once. The material sequenced was peripheral blood. These receptors were obtained from a man between 50 and 59 years old with active COVID-19.

The V call is TRBV27, the J call TRBJ2-7; 11 nucleotides agree with TRBD2. The CDR3 contains 15 residues. Germline V lookup: CDR1 MNHEY, CDR2 SMNVEV (reference sequence). The junction had 9 bases not matched to a gene; V was cut back by 9 bases and J by 2 bases. In DNA form, the CDR3 reads TGTGCCAGTGAAGGGACTAGCGGTGGGACCTACGAGCAGTACTTC. It is translated as CASEGTSGGTYEQYF.

The chain carries TRBV3-1 (or the pseudogene TRBV3-2) and TRBJ2-1; D may be TRBD2 (5 bases). Looked up from germline, CDR1 is LGHDT and CDR2 is YNNKEL (reference sequence). V dropped 4 bases and J dropped 10 bases, with 14 bases sitting between them. The CDR3 contains 13 residues. The CDR3 region has the DNA TGTGCCAGCAGCCCGGCCCTAGGGAGCGAGCAGTTCTTC. Translation: CASSPALGSEQFF.

CDR3 region: CASSLSGRTHNEQFF. CDR3 bases: TGTGCCAGCTCCCTAAGCGGGAGGACCCACAATGAGCAGTTCTTC. The chain recombines TRBV6-5 with TRBJ2-1; TRBD2 agrees at 9 bases. The CDR3 sequence is 15 residues long. Trimming cost V 8 bases and J 5 bases; bases outside gene matches: 10. Germline V gene lookup returns CDR1 MNHEY and CDR2 SVGAGI.

This chain connects TRBV27 to TRBJ1-2, with D perhaps TRBD1 (5 bases). This CDR3 spans 15 amino acids. Germline assignment: CDR1 MNHEY and CDR2 SMNVEV (reference sequence). Trimming stripped 8 bases from V and 2 bases from J, with 18 bases between. The DNA of the CDR3 is TGTGCCAGCTCGACTAACTCGGGGGTAAACTATGGCTACACCTTC. It translates to CASSTNSGVNYGYTF.

V and J are TRBV15 and TRBJ2-1; D is unresolved. The CDR3 length is 16 residues. Germline V CDR1 and CDR2: LNHNV, YYDKDF (reference sequence). Trimming removed 3 bases at V and 7 bases at J, with 19 bases between. The DNA for the CDR3 is TGTGCCACCAGCAGTCCCCGCGAGTACCCTAGGAATGAGCAGTTCTTC. It specifies CATSSPREYPRNEQFF.

The CDR3 region is CASSPQGAYGYTF. Written as DNA, the CDR3 is TGTGCCAGCAGCCCCCAGGGGGCATATGGCTACACCTTC. This chain joins TRBV7-9 and TRBJ1-2; TRBD1 aligns across 8 bases. CDR3 length equals 13 residues. V shed 5 bases, J shed 5 bases, and the junction held 4 bases outside the gene matches. Germline values: CDR1 SEHNR, CDR2 FQNEAQ (reference sequence).

The chain carries TRBV11-2 and TRBJ1-5; 7 positions match TRBD1. V lost 5 bases to trimming and J lost 0 bases; unmatched junction nucleotides: 4. CDR3 length equals 15 residues. CDR1 is SGHAT and CDR2 is FQNNGV in the germline V gene. CDR3 protein: CASSKDRNSNQPQHF. The DNA of the CDR3 is TGTGCCAGCAGCAAGGACAGGAATAGCAATCAGCCCCAGCATTTT.

The V and J genes are TRBV11-3 and TRBJ2-7, with 10 bases aligning to TRBD1. The CDR3 is 14 amino acids. Germline V gene data show CDR1 as SGHNT and CDR2 as YENEEA. Losses at the gene ends were 4 bases for V and 3 bases for J; bases not matched to a gene: 3. The CDR3 protein is CASSSRTGGYEQYF. In nucleotides, the CDR3 is TGTGCCAGCAGCTCCCGGACAGGGGGCTACGAGCAGTACTTC.

This clone showed up just a few times. The V and J genes are TRBV3-1 (or the pseudogene TRBV3-2) and TRBJ2-7, with D maybe TRBD2 (5 bases). Trimming took 3 bases from V and 4 from J, leaving 13 bases between them. The CDR3 loop spans 14 amino acids. The germline CDR1 and CDR2 sequences are LGHDT and YNNKEL (reference sequence). In DNA, the CDR3 is TGTGCCAGCAGCCATCCCGAACGGGGATACGAGCAGTACTTC. Its translation is CASSHPERGYEQYF.

V gene TRBV28 combines with J gene TRBJ1-6, with D perhaps TRBD1 (6 bases). This CDR3 is 14 amino acids long. CDR1 MDHEN and CDR2 SYDVKM come from the germline V gene. V was shortened by 8 bases and J by 6 bases, with 14 bases between the two germline ends. CDR3: CASYMGHLNSPLHF. DNA for the CDR3: TGTGCCAGCTATATGGGACACCTTAATTCACCCCTCCACTTT. The full variable domain, with the rest looked up from reference TRBV28 and TRBJ1-6, is DVKVTQSSRYLVKRTGEKVFLECVQDMDHENMFWYRQDPGLGLRLIYFSYDVKMKEKGDIPEGYSVSREKKERFSLILESASTNQTSMYLCASYMGHLNSPLHFGNGTRLTVT.

V is TRBV4-3 and J is TRBJ1-1, with 7 bases that match TRBD1. Germline loops: CDR1 LGHNA, CDR2 YSLEER. The trim removed 3 bases at V and 1 base at J, leaving 2 bases unmatched. CDR3 size: 14 residues. Here the CDR3 reads CASSHRQGNTEAFF. The DNA of the CDR3 is TGCGCCAGCAGCCACCGACAGGGGAACACTGAAGCTTTCTTT.

The gene calls are TRBV25-1 and TRBJ1-2; weak D call: TRBD1 (6 bases). Per the germline V gene, CDR1 is MGHDK and CDR2 is SYGVNS. V was trimmed by 5 bases and J by 4 bases, leaving 11 bases between them. The CDR3 extends over 13 amino acids. For the CDR3, the DNA is TGTGCCAGCAGTACTCAGGGGATCTATGGCTACACCTTC. Its protein product is CASSTQGIYGYTF.

The V call is TRBV27, the J call TRBJ2-5, with 9 bases matching TRBD1. Per germline, CDR1 MNHEY and CDR2 SMNVEV (reference sequence). Unmatched junction bases numbered 10, after V lost 3 bases and J lost 5 bases. This CDR3 is 16 amino acids long. CDR3 in amino acids: CASSFFWTGEWETQYF. The CDR3 DNA sequence: TGTGCCAGCAGTTTTTTTTGGACAGGGGAGTGGGAGACCCAGTACTTC.

The V call is TRBV18, the J call TRBJ2-7; 12 nucleotides align to TRBD2. The CDR3 has 16 amino acids. Unmatched junction bases numbered 4, after V lost 3 bases and J lost 1 base. Germline CDR1 reads KGHSH; CDR2 reads LQKENI. The CDR3 nucleotides read TGTGCCAGCTCACCCAGGACTAGCGGGAATTCCTACGAGCAGTACTTC. It is translated as CASSPRTSGNSYEQYF.

The genes are TRBV7-2 and TRBJ2-3, with a tentative D call TRBD2 (5 bases). Germline V gives CDR1 SGHTA, CDR2 FQGNSA. This CDR3 has 14 amino acids. Trimming removed 9 bases from V and 1 base from J, with 14 bases in between. CDR3 nucleotide sequence: TGTGCCAGTCATACTAGTTTTGGCACAGATACGCAGTATTTT. Protein sequence: CASHTSFGTDTQYF.

This clone was seen a single time. The V call is TRBV9, the J call TRBJ1-6; D might be TRBD1 (6 bases). CDR3 length equals 13 residues. With 4 bases removed from V and 5 bases from J, the gap between germline ends came to 7 bases. Germline CDR1 is SGDLS and CDR2 is YYNGEE. The CDR3 loop is CASSRDNNSPLHF. The CDR3 nucleotides are TGTGCCAGCAGCCGGGACAATAATTCACCCCTCCACTTT.

The chain is built from TRBV5-5 and TRBJ1-4; no reliable D call. Germline values: CDR1 SGHKS, CDR2 YYEKEE (reference sequence). Trimming removed 0 bases from V and 11 bases from J, with 11 bases in between. The CDR3 consists of 13 residues. CDR3 amino acids: CASSLEEGRKLFF. As DNA, the CDR3 is TGTGCCAGCAGCTTGGAAGAGGGCCGGAAACTGTTTTTT.

J is TRBJ1-6 and V is TRBV6-5, with D possibly being TRBD1 (5 bases). Germline assignment: CDR1 MNHEY and CDR2 SVGAGI. The CDR3 loop spans 13 amino acids. CDR3 region: CAIGGHLNSPLHF. In DNA, the CDR3 is TGTGCTATTGGTGGACACCTGAATTCACCCCTCCACTTT.

J is TRBJ2-2 and V is TRBV28; 14 nucleotides line up with TRBD2. The CDR3 runs to 16 residues. V lost 6 bases and J lost 7; bases outside the gene matches: 7. The germline V gene encodes CDR1 MDHEN and CDR2 SYDVKM. As DNA, the CDR3 is TGTGCCAGCAGCCCGACTAGCGGGGGGGCCGGCGGGGAGCTGTTTTTT. The encoded protein is CASSPTSGGAGGELFF. The full variable domain, its missing parts supplied by reference TRBV28 and TRBJ2-2, is DVKVTQSSRYLVKRTGEKVFLECVQDMDHENMFWYRQDPGLGLRLIYFSYDVKMKEKGDIPEGYSVSREKKERFSLILESASTNQTSMYLCASSPTSGGAGGELFFGEGSRLTVL.

DNA for the CDR3: TGCAGCGCATCCGGACAGGGTACCGAGCAGTACTTC. It specifies CSASGQGTEQYF. This chain connects TRBV29-1 to TRBJ2-7; 8 positions match TRBD1. The CDR3 consists of 12 residues. V shed 7 bases and J 6 bases; nucleotides not matched to a gene: 8. Germline CDR1 and CDR2: SQVTM and ANQGSEA.

The chain employs TRBV5-1 and TRBJ2-1; D possibly corresponds to TRBD1 (6 bases). The CDR3 spans 15 residues. From germline, CDR1 is SGHRS and CDR2 YFSETQ. Deletions cut 7 bases from V and 2 bases from J, with 16 bases between. The CDR3 here is CASLERGSPYNEQFF. CDR3 DNA: TGCGCCAGCTTGGAGAGGGGGTCCCCCTACAATGAGCAGTTCTTC.

The chain recombines TRBV28 with TRBJ2-1, with D hard to call. CDR1 and CDR2 (germline): MDHEN, SYDVKM. This CDR3 region has 12 residues. V lost 11 bases and J lost 1, with 9 bases in between. In DNA, the CDR3 is TGTGCCTCCATGGCTTCCTACAATGAGCAGTTCTTC. This translates into CASMASYNEQFF.

This chain uses TRBV7-8 with TRBJ1-1, with 10 positions matching TRBD1. This CDR3 region has 17 residues. Germline values: CDR1 SGHVS, CDR2 FQNEAQ. V lost 1 base, J lost 2 bases, and 7 bases stayed unmatched. The CDR3 DNA reads TGTGCCAGCAGCTTAGTCGGGACAGGGGTCTATAACACTGAAGCTTTCTTT. Protein: CASSLVGTGVYNTEAFF.

CDR3 bases: TGCGCCAGCAGCTTTACAGGGGGCAATCAGCCCCAGCATTTT. The encoded protein is CASSFTGGNQPQHF. The chain couples TRBV5-1 to TRBJ1-5; 7 nucleotides align to TRBD1. In germline, CDR1 is SGHRS, CDR2 YFSETQ. The trim removed 2 bases at V and 2 bases at J, leaving 1 base unmatched. CDR3 length: 14 residues. The full variable domain, in which reference TRBV5-1 and TRBJ1-5 provide the parts outside the CDR3, is KAGVTQTPRYLIKTRGQQVTLSCSPISGHRSVSWYQQTPGQGLQFLFEYFSETQRNKGNFPGRFSGRQFSNSRSEMNVSTLELGDSALYLCASSFTGGNQPQHFGDGTRLSIL.

The chain uses TRBV28 and TRBJ1-5; D unclear. Germline CDR1 MDHEN, CDR2 SYDVKM. CDR3 size: 17 residues. V shed 10 bases and J shed 0 bases, with 22 bases lying between them. The DNA of the CDR3 is TGTGCCACCAACCGGGCGGGGAGTATCTATAGCAATCAGCCCCAGCATTTT. Translation gives CATNRAGSIYSNQPQHF.

The chain links TRBV7-9 to TRBJ2-7, with D hard to call. Germline assignment: CDR1 SEHNR and CDR2 FQNEAQ (reference sequence). Trimming shortened V by 0 bases and J by 5 bases, and 14 bases separated the two germline ends. This CDR3 spans 15 amino acids. The CDR3 protein is CASSLALKRSDEQYF. For the CDR3, the DNA is TGTGCCAGCAGCTTAGCGCTGAAGAGGTCAGACGAGCAGTACTTC.

The chain recombines TRBV2 with TRBJ1-3; D remains ambiguous. The CDR3 is 14 residues long. Trimming removed 5 bases from V and 0 bases from J, with 8 bases in between. The germline gives CDR1 SNHLY, CDR2 FYNNEI. The CDR3 DNA reads as TGTGCCAGCAGTCTGGGCGTCTCTGGAAACACCATATATTTT. Protein product: CASSLGVSGNTIYF.

CDR3 DNA sequence: TGTGCCATCAGTGAAGGACGCCTAGCGGGAACAGATACGCAGTATTTT. The encoded protein is CAISEGRLAGTDTQYF. V usage is TRBV10-3 and J usage is TRBJ2-3; TRBD2 aligns across 9 bases. CDR1 is ENHRY, CDR2 SYGVKD, per germline. The CDR3 loop spans 16 amino acids. V was clipped by 3 bases and J by 3 bases; unmatched bases: 7.

This clone was counted once. The chain couples TRBV9 to TRBJ2-1; the match to TRBD1 covers 8 bases. The ends lost 3 bases at V and 6 bases at J; junction bases unmatched: 11. Germline assignment: CDR1 SGDLS and CDR2 YYNGEE. The CDR3 sequence is 16 residues long. In nucleotides, the CDR3 is TGTGCCAGCAGCGCATTCAGGGGGCTCCAAGCCAATGAGCAGTTCTTC. This gives the protein CASSAFRGLQANEQFF. The complete variable domain, with remaining parts taken from reference TRBV9 and TRBJ2-1, reads DSGVTQTPKHLITATGQRVTLRCSPRSGDLSVYWYQQSLDQGLQFLIQYYNGEERAKGNILERFSAQQFPDLHSELNLSSLELGDSALYFCASSAFRGLQANEQFFGPGTRLTVL.

V is TRBV2 and J is TRBJ2-1; TRBD1 agrees at 9 bases. Germline V lookup: CDR1 SNHLY, CDR2 FYNNEI. V lost 2 bases to trimming and J lost 4 bases; unmatched junction nucleotides: 6. CDR3 length: 16 residues. CDR3 nucleotides: TGTGCCAGCAGTGAAATACCGGGACAGGGATACAATGAGCAGTTCTTC. Amino acid sequence: CASSEIPGQGYNEQFF.

The chain couples TRBV27 to TRBJ2-2, with 8 positions matching TRBD1. In germline, CDR1 is MNHEY, CDR2 SMNVEV (reference sequence). This CDR3 spans 15 amino acids. With 7 bases clipped from V and 6 bases from J, the junction kept 10 bases outside the gene matches. The CDR3 DNA reads TGTGCCAGCAATATGGACAGGGTAAGTGCCGGGGAGCTGTTTTTT. Translating it yields CASNMDRVSAGELFF.

The J gene is TRBJ2-1, the V gene TRBV7-9; 8 bases line up with TRBD2. Germline V lookup: CDR1 SEHNR, CDR2 FQNEAQ (reference sequence). The ends lost 8 bases at V and 7 bases at J; junction bases unmatched: 7. The CDR3 consists of 13 residues. CDR3 in amino acids: CASLLAEGNEQFF. The CDR3 nucleotides read TGTGCCAGCCTACTAGCGGAGGGGAATGAGCAGTTCTTC.